What follows is one T cell receptor beta chain and its context. The target of this receptor is not known. No base quality information exists; no much larger clone differs at one position. The CDR3 regions of human TCRbeta chains were analyzed by immunosequencing. The original pipeline was this. Repertoire TCRs were matched against a reference library of SARS-CoV-2-specific TCRs generated with the MIRA antigen-specificity platform. Breadth was defined as the fraction of unique TCRs that were SARS-CoV-2-associated. Depth was defined as the fraction of total T cells that were SARS-CoV-2-associated. Using the MIRA data, each spike-specific TCR was assigned both to the spike region to which the TCR was reactive and to a CD4 or CD8 class. Log10-transformed breadth and depth values were compared by one-way ANOVA with Sidak's multiple comparisons tests. TCRdb obtained this table from immuneACCESS and retained in-frame rearrangements with V and J assigned. These tables miss some clones; where compared with another copy, unresolved V genes account for less than half of the shortfall, and the remainder is unexplained. That table furnishes V, J and clone size, whereas the DNA furnished D and trimming. The sample data list about 110,000 clones, and 92% of these were observed just once. Around 2.5% of the sample lies in the top ten.

These data come from a study of T cell responses to AZD1222 COVID-19 vaccine (dated by TCRdb to the early 2020s). For context, the study as a whole: TCR sequencing covered 233 trial participants: 200 to 220 given two doses of AZD1222 and approximately 26 given two doses of MenACWY control vaccine. Enrollment into the trials was organized by age into subgroups of 18-55, 56-69 and 70-plus years, and those subgroups contained roughly 150, 30 and 60 TCR-sequenced participants, respectively.

The study at large found these results: Spike-specific TCR breadth and depth rose significantly after two AZD1222 doses compared with day 0 and with MenACWY recipients. Reportedly, close to half of the unique spike-specific TCRs recognized epitopes lying outside the regions that are mutated in the B.1.351 and B.1.1.7 variants. The whole spike protein was spanned by vaccine-associated CD4 TCRs, and dominant responses were seen in regions 160-218 and 743-854. In the small 56-69-year group, the increase in depth fell short of significance, most likely because of low power. Most participants were white British and females outnumbered males, and the authors suggested that clonal diversity may have been underestimated. Conclusions about previously exposed vaccinees are limited, since just 5 or 6 AZD1222 recipients were seropositive for SARS-CoV-2 at baseline. No day 14 peak-response samples were available, so repertoires were characterized only after the peak T cell response.

In the paper's terms, the time point label means: about 28 days (+/-7) after the second vaccine dose. AZD1222 recipients given second doses at about 4 weeks or at about 12 weeks were pooled, since spike-specific TCR depth and breadth were not found to differ between the two schedules. Vaccinee samples were obtained from the UK trials COV001 and COV002, which included a single-blind randomized controlled phase 2/3 trial of AZD1222 (ChAdOx1 nCoV-19) in healthy adults. For TCRbeta chain sequencing, PBMC samples from trial participants were taken at day 0 and at day 28 after the second dose. The sequencing used peripheral blood, collected 28 days after the second AZD1222 dose. This TCR was recovered from an adult who received the AZD1222 COVID-19 vaccine.

The sequence in DNA is TGTGCCAGCAGACCCCAGGGAACCAACTATGGCTACACCTTC. Its protein reads: CASRPQGTNYGYTF. The sequence links TRBV5-4 to TRBJ1-2; matching of 5 bases hints at TRBD1 as the D gene. CDR1 SGHNT and CDR2 YYREEE were looked up in the germline V gene (reference sequence). Trimming removed 5 bases from V and 2 bases from J, leaving 13 bases between the germline ends. The CDR3, cysteine through phenylalanine, is 14 amino acids long. Here the CDR3 DNA is all that survives: 42 bases in frame from base 1.